This TCR beta chain was captured in a study of Graves' ophthalmopathy and Graves' hyperthyroidism. Regarding the study as a whole: Blood samples also showed most expanded thyroid clonotypes exceeding 0.001 frequency. For predicting ophthalmopathy progression, the model had roughly 70% sensitivity and under 85% specificity.

The germline V and J ends were trimmed by 0 bases and 2 bases, with 11 bases remaining between them. Germline lookup yields CDR1 LGHNA and CDR2 YNFKEQ. The CDR3 consists of 15 residues. The sequenced template was RNA, covering the TCR beta CDR3 region. First-round RT-PCR relied on HTBI primers, and a second-round multiplex PCR came next. TCRdb re-called the multiplex PCR reads through MiXCR, storing one row per CDR3 protein. The sample consists of some 400,000 distinct CDR3 sequences, 15% to 20% of them appearing once. The PBMCs had their origin in 10 ml of fresh peripheral blood. This clonotype has at least ten counts. The antigen is not known.

This clonotype originated in a woman aged 18-29 years with Graves' ophthalmopathy. The rearrangement links TRBV4-2 to TRBJ2-7; weak D call: TRBD2 (6 bases). Sequenced input: peripheral blood. CDR3 region: CASSQEGGAPYEQYF. CDR3 sequence (DNA): TGTGCCAGCAGCCAAGAGGGGGGAGCCCCCTACGAGCAGTACTTC.